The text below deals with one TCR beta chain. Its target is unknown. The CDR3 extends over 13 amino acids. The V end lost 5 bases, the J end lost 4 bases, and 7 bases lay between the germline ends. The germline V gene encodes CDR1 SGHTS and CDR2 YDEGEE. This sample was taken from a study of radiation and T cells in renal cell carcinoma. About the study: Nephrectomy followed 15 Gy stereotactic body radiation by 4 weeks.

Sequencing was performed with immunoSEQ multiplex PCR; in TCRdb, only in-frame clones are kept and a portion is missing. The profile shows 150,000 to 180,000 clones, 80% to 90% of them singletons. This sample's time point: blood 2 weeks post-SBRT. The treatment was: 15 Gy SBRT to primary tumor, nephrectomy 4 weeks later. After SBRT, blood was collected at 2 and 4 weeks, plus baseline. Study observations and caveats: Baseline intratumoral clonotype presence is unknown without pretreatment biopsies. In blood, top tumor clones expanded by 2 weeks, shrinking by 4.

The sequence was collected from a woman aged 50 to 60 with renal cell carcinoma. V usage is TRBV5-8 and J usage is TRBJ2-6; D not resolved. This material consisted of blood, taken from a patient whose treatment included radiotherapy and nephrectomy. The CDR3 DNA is TGTGCCAGCAGACCTTACGGGGCCAACGTCCTGACTTTC. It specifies CASRPYGANVLTF.